A selection of T cell receptor beta chains follows, all from one sample in a study of shared clonotypes between healthy human individuals. Sequencing was performed with immunoSEQ multiplex PCR; in TCRdb, only in-frame clones are kept and a portion is missing. The sample records about 680,000 clones, about 91% being singletons. Sequencing input: naive CD8+ T cells sorted from blood. The receptor set was obtained from a man under 40 in good health. CDR3s include the opening cysteine and the closing phenylalanine or tryptophan. Fields, in order: J gene, V gene, D gene, clone size, CDR3 protein, CDR3 DNA. D genes are given only for firm matches. Not every row has a clone size; where given, it reads once, few, many or a size class.

TRBJ2-1,TRBV5-5,-,-,CASSFSTDSYNEQFF,TGTGCCAGCAGCTTTTCCACCGACTCCTACAATGAGCAGTTCTTC
TRBJ2-2,TRBV28,TRBD1,-,CASSLHLRDSTNTGELFF,TGTGCCAGCAGCCTCCACCTCCGGGACAGCACGAACACCGGGGAGCTGTTTTTT
TRBJ2-1,TRBV4-1,-,-,CASRGVGYNEQFF,TGCGCCAGCAGGGGAGTGGGGTACAATGAGCAGTTCTTC
TRBJ2-1,TRBV19,TRBD1,-,CASSPNRGNEQFF,TGTGCCAGTAGTCCAAACAGGGGAAATGAGCAGTTCTTC
TRBJ2-1,TRBV29-1,TRBD2,-,CSVGPSTSGRAIGQFF,TGCAGCGTTGGACCGTCGACTAGCGGGAGGGCCATTGGGCAGTTCTTC
TRBJ2-5,TRBV5-5,-,-,CASFGASETQYF,TGTGCCAGCTTTGGGGCGTCGGAGACCCAGTACTTC
TRBJ1-2,TRBV4-1,-,-,CASSQDGGLYGYTF,TGCGCCAGCAGCCAAGACGGGGGTCTCTATGGCTACACCTTC
TRBJ2-3,TRBV2,-,-,CASSEVAGNTDTQYF,TGTGCCAGCAGTGAAGTGGCAGGAAACACAGATACGCAGTATTTT
TRBJ1-3,TRBV11-2,-,-,CASSLTALISGNTIYF,TGTGCCAGCAGCTTAACAGCGCTGATCTCTGGAAACACCATATATTTT
TRBJ2-7,TRBV11-2,TRBD1,-,CASSLRDRADYEQYF,TGTGCCAGCAGCTTACGGGACAGGGCCGACTACGAGCAGTACTTC
TRBJ1-2,TRBV5-8,TRBD1,-,CASSFIGGRFNYGYTF,TGTGCCAGCAGCTTTATAGGGGGCAGGTTCAACTATGGCTACACCTTC
TRBJ2-7,TRBV14,-,-,CASSQVQGSLYEQYF,TGTGCCAGCAGCCAAGTGCAGGGATCACTCTACGAGCAGTACTTC
TRBJ2-1,TRBV25-1,-,once,CASSVGGSYNEQFF,TGTGCCAGCAGTGTTGGCGGATCCTACAATGAGCAGTTCTTC
TRBJ1-1,TRBV9,-,-,CASSVYPDAVTMNTEAFF,TGTGCCAGCAGCGTGTACCCGGACGCCGTGACCATGAACACTGAAGCTTTCTTT
TRBJ2-3,TRBV11-2,-,-,CASSLDPDRVWGDTQYF,TGTGCCAGCAGCTTAGATCCCGACCGCGTGTGGGGGGATACGCAGTATTTT
TRBJ2-1,TRBV30,-,-,CAWSVLAGSNEQFF,TGTGCCTGGAGTGTACTTGCGGGCAGCAATGAGCAGTTCTTC
TRBJ2-5,TRBV7-6,-,-,CASSSLSETQYF,TGTGCCAGCAGCTCGTTGTCAGAGACCCAGTACTTC
TRBJ2-1,TRBV5-1,-,-,CASSFGWVEVLDEQFF,TGCGCCAGCAGCTTTGGTTGGGTAGAAGTATTGGATGAGCAGTTCTTC
TRBJ2-7,TRBV30,-,-,CAWSVEPPAYEQYF,TGTGCCTGGAGTGTGGAACCCCCAGCCTACGAGCAGTACTTC
TRBJ2-7,TRBV7-9,TRBD2,-,CASSLQAGAPYEQYF,TGTGCCAGCAGCCTACAAGCGGGAGCGCCCTACGAGCAGTACTTC
TRBJ2-7,TRBV28,-,-,CASSPGKYYEQYF,TGTGCCAGCAGTCCAGGGAAGTACTACGAGCAGTACTTC
TRBJ2-1,TRBV5-1,TRBD2,-,CASSLTSGITNEQFF,TGCGCCAGCAGCCTCACTAGCGGGATCACCAATGAGCAGTTCTTC
TRBJ2-7,TRBV11-2,-,-,CASSLDAAYEQYF,TGTGCCAGCAGCTTAGATGCGGCCTACGAGCAGTACTTC
TRBJ2-7,TRBV29-1,-,-,CSVNLAWGYEQYF,TGCAGCGTTAACCTGGCCTGGGGCTACGAGCAGTACTTC
TRBJ1-5,TRBV15,TRBD1,-,CATSPTWGQMSNQPQHF,TGTGCCACCAGTCCTACCTGGGGACAGATGAGCAATCAGCCCCAGCATTTT
TRBJ2-7,TRBV13,-,once,CASSWEGEQYF,TGTGCCAGCAGCTGGGAAGGCGAGCAGTACTTC
TRBJ2-1,TRBV12-5,-,-,CASGLSLSTEQFF,TGTGCTAGTGGTTTGTCCCTTAGCACTGAGCAGTTCTTC
TRBJ1-4,TRBV7-9,-,-,CASSGGVKANEKLFF,TGTGCCAGCAGCGGAGGGGTAAAGGCTAATGAAAAACTGTTTTTT
TRBJ2-3,TRBV9,-,-,CASSVFGADTQYF,TGTGCCAGCAGCGTATTTGGGGCGGATACGCAGTATTTT
TRBJ2-7,TRBV6-5,-,many,CASRSSYEQYF,TGTGCCAGCAGGAGCTCCTACGAGCAGTACTTC
TRBJ2-1,TRBV27,TRBD1,-,CASGQGTYNEQFF,TGTGCCAGTGGACAGGGAACTTACAATGAGCAGTTCTTC
TRBJ2-2,TRBV5-8,-,-,CASSLAHSNTGELFF,TGTGCCAGCAGCTTGGCCCACAGCAACACCGGGGAGCTGTTTTTT
TRBJ2-1,TRBV19,-,-,CASSIGPGSGNEQFF,TGTGCCAGTAGTATAGGTCCGGGTTCAGGCAATGAGCAGTTCTTC
TRBJ2-3,TRBV5-8,-,-,CASSLVLESTDTQYF,TGTGCCAGCAGCTTGGTACTGGAGAGCACAGATACGCAGTATTTT
TRBJ1-5,TRBV18,-,-,CASSPDRASNQPQHF,TGTGCCAGCTCACCCGATAGGGCTAGCAATCAGCCCCAGCATTTT
TRBJ2-7,TRBV5-6,-,-,CASSLLTGETSYEQYF,TGTGCCAGCAGCTTGTTGACGGGGGAAACCTCCTACGAGCAGTACTTC
TRBJ2-7,TRBV7-8,TRBD1,-,CASSLASGTGPYEQYF,TGTGCCAGCAGCTTAGCGTCCGGGACAGGTCCCTACGAGCAGTACTTC
TRBJ2-7,TRBV9,-,once,CASSLPPRGYEQYF,TGTGCCAGCAGCCTCCCACCCCGGGGTTACGAGCAGTACTTC
TRBJ2-3,TRBV11-2,-,-,CASSLSGGLDTQYF,TGTGCCAGCAGCTTATCTGGGGGGCTGGATACGCAGTATTTT
TRBJ2-7,TRBV28,-,-,CASSLPLTVKGQYEQYF,TGTGCCAGCAGTTTGCCTCTGACAGTAAAAGGTCAATACGAGCAGTACTTC
TRBJ2-7,TRBV4-3,-,-,CASSQERGVLSYEQYF,TGCGCCAGCAGCCAAGAAAGGGGCGTTCTCTCCTACGAGCAGTACTTC
TRBJ1-2,TRBV19,-,-,CASSIPGTRGYTF,TGTGCCAGTAGTATTCCAGGGACGCGAGGCTACACCTTC
TRBJ2-1,TRBV9,TRBD1,-,CASRPGTGSYNEQFF,TGTGCCAGCAGACCCGGGACAGGGTCCTACAATGAGCAGTTCTTC
TRBJ2-2,TRBV10-3,TRBD2,-,CAIRRTSGPNTGELFF,TGTGCCATCAGGAGGACTAGCGGGCCGAACACCGGGGAGCTGTTTTTT
TRBJ1-1,TRBV21-1,-,-,CASRVGVVRTEAFF,TGTGCCAGCAGAGTGGGAGTAGTTCGCACTGAAGCTTTCTTT
TRBJ1-5,TRBV2,-,-,CASSVQTGWEPQHF,TGTGCCAGCAGTGTCCAAACGGGTTGGGAGCCCCAGCATTTT
TRBJ2-7,TRBV19,-,-,CASSWYGRNNEQYF,TGTGCCAGTAGCTGGTACGGGAGAAACAACGAGCAGTACTTC
TRBJ2-7,TRBV18,-,-,CASSPERNGRGDYEQYF,TGTGCCAGCTCACCGGAGCGAAACGGCAGGGGTGACTACGAGCAGTACTTC